This T cell receptor (beta chain) is from a study of post-analysis software for immune sequencing data. Study-level information: Patients with relapsing-remitting, secondary progressive and progressive-relapsing multiple sclerosis courses were all represented.

With 2 bases removed from V and 2 bases from J, the gap between germline ends came to 10 bases. This CDR3 region has 14 residues. Study results and limitations: Controls' normalized Chao1 diversity significantly exceeded that of multiple sclerosis patients. Same-batch samples co-clustered strongly by F measure. Patients had higher frequencies than controls of roughly 5 TRBV segments, including TRBV5-6, TRBV5-1 and TRBV20-1.

Sequencing libraries made from TCR beta cDNA carried unique molecular identifiers. TCRdb re-analysed the PCR reads in MiXCR, keeping a single row per CDR3 protein. The top ten hold just under 5% of the sample, which has around 770,000 distinct CDR3 sequences, around 46% seen once. Concerning this clonotype itself: Its specificity is unknown.

The TCR sequence derives from a girl aged 10 to 17 with multiple sclerosis. What was sequenced was blood. The rearrangement links TRBV12-3 or TRBV12-4 to TRBJ2-7; no clear D. The CDR3 nucleotides are TGTGCCAGCAGTTTAAAGGTGGGAACCTACGAGCAGTACTTC. Encoded protein: CASSLKVGTYEQYF.